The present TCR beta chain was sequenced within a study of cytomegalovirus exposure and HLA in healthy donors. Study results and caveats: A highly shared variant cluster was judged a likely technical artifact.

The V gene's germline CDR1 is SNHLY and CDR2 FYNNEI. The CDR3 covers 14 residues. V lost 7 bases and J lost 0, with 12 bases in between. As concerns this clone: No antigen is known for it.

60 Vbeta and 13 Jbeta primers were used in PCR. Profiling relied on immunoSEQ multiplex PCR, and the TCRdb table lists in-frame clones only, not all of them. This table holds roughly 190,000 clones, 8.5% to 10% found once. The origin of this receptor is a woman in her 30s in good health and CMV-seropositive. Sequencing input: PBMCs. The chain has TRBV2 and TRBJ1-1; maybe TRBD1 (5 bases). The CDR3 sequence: CASTGRAMNTEAFF. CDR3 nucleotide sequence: TGTGCCAGCACGGGCAGGGCTATGAACACTGAAGCTTTCTTT.